Described below is a single T cell receptor (beta chain) sequence and its context. There are a few counts of this clonotype. Its binding antigen is unknown. Per-nucleotide qualities are absent, and no much larger clonotype sits a single base away. According to the study, the label for this sample's time point signals: newly diagnosed GD, antithyroid drugs for less than 3 months. For both TCR sequencing and RNA sequencing, RNA was extracted from PBMCs in TRIzol. The diagnosis of Graves' disease followed American Thyroid Association guidelines. Patients for the study were recruited at an endocrinology department in Xi'an, China. Each patient gave about 8.1 milliliters of peripheral blood, collected in an EDTA anticoagulant tube. Ficoll Paque Plus density gradient separation was used to isolate PBMCs, and no further T cell sorting was performed. An Agilent 2100 Bioanalyzer and agarose gel were used to assess RNA quality, and a NanoDrop 2000 was used to measure RNA concentration.

The sample belongs to a study of regulatory T cells in long-lasting Graves disease (dated by TCRdb to the early 2020s). For the study in its entirety: In the newly diagnosed Graves' disease group, patients had been taking antithyroid drugs for less than 3 months. Patients with persistent Graves' disease were compared with patients with newly diagnosed Graves' disease using TCR sequencing and RNA sequencing of peripheral blood. The study was registered as a clinical trial and conducted in China. A total of roughly 33 samples underwent TCR sequencing: 13 from persistent and about 20 from newly diagnosed Graves' disease patients. General conclusions and limits of the study: TRBV28, TRBJ1-2 and TRBJ2-5 were preferentially used in persistent disease, while TRBV20-1 and TRBJ2-1 were favored in newly diagnosed disease. The small sample size was acknowledged by the authors as a limitation that may reduce accuracy. More public clonotypes were shared among persistent patients (under 3,000) than among newly diagnosed patients (966). Only peripheral blood was studied, because thyroid tissue, the primary lesion, was inaccessible. Compared with newly diagnosed patients, persistent Graves' disease patients had lower TCR Shannon entropy and fewer highly expanded clones, which suggests clonal expansion. Sequencing and analysis were limited to the TCR beta chain.

The receptor library was made with multiplex PCR. Sequencer: Illumina HiSeq 4000. iRepertoire HTBI primers and Arm-PCR amplification of CDR3 regions were used to construct TCR beta libraries. Gel purification was performed on PCR products prior to sequencing. Per the authors' processing: Gene usage analysis of CDR3 amino acid clonotypes relied on the approximately 60 TRBV and around 14 TRBJ segments identified across samples. COPE and FqMerger were used to merge filtered high-quality paired reads into contigs. Contigs were aligned with BLAST to IMGT TRBV, TRBD and TRBJ reference genes, and CDR3 was defined per IMGT. Any clonotype with a frequency above 0.1% was counted as a highly expanded clone. Shannon entropy served as the measure of repertoire diversity, while the Gini coefficient captured V-J evenness. A clonotype found in more than one individual was treated as public. Clones were called with MiXCR by TCRdb after fastp trimmed the public reads at Q25, and only in-frame beta chains were retained. Identical CDR3 protein sequences are pooled into one entry, listed with their most common genes and DNA. The V and J calls here are based on TCRdb, not the publication. This sample gives approximately 560,000 distinct CDR3 sequences in total; roughly 15% of them show up just once. The leading ten clones occupy about 11% of the sample.

Reading the germline V gene gives CDR1 SGHRS and CDR2 YFSETQ. Cut back by 1 base and 1 base, the V and J ends lie 9 bases apart. The CDR3 sequence holds 15 residues, the cysteine and phenylalanine included. Of the read, only the CDR3 DNA is kept; its 45 bases are in frame from base 1. The same data also contributed to another study, on T cells in Graves' hyperthyroidism and ophthalmopathy. Reported in the second study: Stable Graves' hyperthyroidism was defined as the absence of progression to ophthalmopathy over 18 months of follow-up. The hyperthyroidism patients were between 18 and 65 years old and newly diagnosed, with a disease duration of less than 2 months. Exclusion was applied to patients with uncontrolled infections, other autoimmune diseases, pregnancy or lactation. Diagnoses relied on clinical symptoms, serum thyroxine and TRAb, thyroid ultrasound and orbital computed tomography. A first-round RT-PCR of the TCR CDR3 used the HTBI primer set with the Qiagen OneStep RT-PCR kit. Most expanded thyroid clonotypes (frequency above 0.001) were also detected in blood, a finding suggesting that blood repertoires may reflect thyroid immune responses. A model built on a 13 V-J signature distinguished ophthalmopathy from stable hyperthyroidism, reaching 85% to 90% sensitivity and around 81% specificity in cross-validation and 80%/75% in testing. During validation, the model predicted progression to ophthalmopathy a median of about 6.3 months ahead of onset, with almost 71% sensitivity and under 85% specificity. A discovery cohort of approximately 97 patients, 43 with Graves' ophthalmopathy and roughly 59 with stable Graves' hyperthyroidism, was used to find distinguishing TCR V-J signatures. Prospective prediction of ophthalmopathy was tested in an independent validation cohort of 18 to 20 hyperthyroidism patients and approximately 17 patients who later progressed to ophthalmopathy. The 100 or so discovery patients were divided at random into training and test sets in a 7:3 ratio. In addition, the study compared T-cell repertoires in thyroid tissue and in blood from five to seven Graves' hyperthyroidism patients. After blood sampling, hyperthyroidism patients were treated with methimazole at a starting dose of 30 mg daily, and ophthalmopathy patients were treated with high-dose intravenous methylprednisolone. A second multiplex PCR round built the libraries, followed by size selection and purification. Libraries were sequenced paired-end with 100 bp reads on an Illumina HiSeq2000. SOAPnuke was used to process the raw data, removing reads that contained adapters or uncalled bases, had a mean Phred below 15, or lacked an exact match to the constant primer or identifier. High-quality paired reads were merged with COPE v1.2.5, and unique nucleotide sequences were defined as clonotypes. MiTCR v1.1 was used to align the clonotypes against IMGT TRBV, TRBD and TRBJ reference segments. The analysis included only V-J combinations with a frequency above 0.0001, which together covered approximately 99% of the repertoires. The TCS score was defined as the ratio of F50 (clonal expansion) to E x V (chaos), calculated using BLOSUM62-based TCRdist between CDR3 peptides within each V-J. Welch's t-statistics and random forest reduced several hundred V-J features to 13, which were used in a naive Bayes classifier (R e1071). No statistical method was used to set the sample size in advance, and investigators knew the group allocation. The paper describes TCR Vbeta CDR3 sequencing of around 130 peripheral blood samples, made up of roughly 45 ophthalmopathy patients, 70 to 75 hyperthyroidism patients and roughly 17 progressor patients.

Material: peripheral blood mononuclear cells (PBMCs), obtained at new diagnosis, from a patient treated with antithyroid drugs. The sequence derives from a young man with Graves disease. Donor details come from another sample of the same person, matched by shared clones. This receptor chain uses TRBV5-1 and TRBJ1-3; the D gene identity is not certain. Here the CDR3 is given as CASSLRSGSGNTIYF. The base sequence is TGCGCCAGCAGCTTGCGGTCGGGATCTGGAAACACCATATATTTT.